This passage covers 21 T cell receptor beta chains from one sample sequenced in a study of blood T cell repertoires in COVID-19. Profiling relied on immunoSEQ multiplex PCR, and the TCRdb table lists in-frame clones only, not all of them. Among tens of thousands of clones, 70% to 85% were seen once, and the ten largest hold 3.5% to 4.5%. The sample comprised peripheral blood. The receptor source for this set is a man between 60 and 75 years old with acute or convalescent COVID-19.

As DNA, the CDR3 is TGTGCCAGCAGCTTAGGAGGCGGGGGGCCAAATGAGCAGTTCTTC. It encodes CASSLGGGGPNEQFF. V and J are TRBV11-2 and TRBJ2-1; 8 bases map to TRBD2. With V trimmed by 1 base and J by 7 bases, 6 bases remained unmatched. CDR1 is SGHAT, CDR2 FQNNGV, per germline. The CDR3 sequence is 15 residues long.

Only a few counts were recorded for this clone. V and J are TRBV7-9 and TRBJ2-2; D is perhaps TRBD1 (6 bases). CDR3 length equals 16 residues. Trimming left V 4 bases short and J 4 bases short, with 16 bases between. Germline V gene sequence: CDR1 SEHNR, CDR2 FQNEAQ (reference sequence). The CDR3 spells CASSSPRQAFTGELFF. CDR3 sequence (DNA): TGTGCCAGCAGCTCCCCGAGACAGGCGTTCACCGGGGAGCTGTTTTTT.

The V and J genes are TRBV12-3 or TRBV12-4 and TRBJ1-1; a weak D match, TRBD1 (5 bases). The V and J ends lost 2 bases and 4 bases respectively, with 8 bases between them. The CDR3 runs to 13 residues. The CDR3 spells CASSLRGGTEAFF. The CDR3 nucleotides read TGTGCCAGCAGTTTAAGGGGAGGCACTGAAGCTTTCTTT.

The rearrangement joins TRBV2 to TRBJ2-1; TRBD2 matches 8 bases. J gave up 5 bases and V 8 bases, and 2 bases lay outside the gene matches. CDR3 length: 12 residues. The germline V gene encodes CDR1 SNHLY and CDR2 FYNNEI. This chain's CDR3 is CASGTRHNEQFF. The CDR3 nucleotides read TGTGCCAGCGGGACTAGACACAATGAGCAGTTCTTC. Variable domain in full (rest from reference TRBV2 and TRBJ2-1): EPEVTQTPSHQVTQMGQEVILRCVPISNHLYFYWYRQILGQKVEFLVSFYNNEISEKSEIFDDQFSVERPDGSNFTLKIRSTKLEDSAMYFCASGTRHNEQFFGPGTRLTVL.

The chain combines TRBV7-9 with TRBJ1-5, with TRBD1 identical over 9 bases. CDR3 length: 15 amino acids. V was clipped by 4 bases and J by 3 bases; unmatched bases: 4. CDR1 is SEHNR and CDR2 is FQNEAQ in the germline V gene (reference sequence). This CDR3 is CASSSGQGPNQPQHF. In nucleotides, the CDR3 is TGTGCCAGCAGCTCAGGACAGGGGCCCAATCAGCCCCAGCATTTT.

About this clone itself: An end of the junction does not agree with germline; a read error may underlie this. This rearrangement joins TRBV12-3 or TRBV12-4 to TRBJ2-1; TRBD2 matches 9 bases. The CDR3 runs to 12 residues. The CDR3 sequence is CASSYGPSGVIF. CDR3 sequence (DNA): TGTGCCAGCAGTTATGGCCCTAGCGGGGTCATCTTC.

This chain connects TRBV6-1 to TRBJ1-1; weak D call: TRBD1 (6 bases). CDR1 and CDR2 (germline): MNHNS, SASEGT. The CDR3 is made up of 14 amino acids. V was shortened by 7 bases and J by 3 bases, with 15 bases between the two germline ends. The CDR3 protein is CASNTQGRDTEAFF. CDR3 nucleotide sequence: TGTGCCAGCAACACACAGGGAAGGGACACTGAAGCTTTCTTT.

The chain carries TRBV5-4 and TRBJ2-7, with 7 nucleotides matching TRBD2. The CDR3 runs to 14 residues. Unmatched junction bases numbered 4, after V lost 4 bases and J lost 0 bases. Per the germline V gene, CDR1 is SGHNT and CDR2 is YYREEE (reference sequence). CDR3 sequence reads: CASSTGGNSYEQYF. The CDR3 DNA reads TGTGCCAGCAGCACGGGGGGAAACTCCTACGAGCAGTACTTC.

CDR3 amino acids: CASSQDSYEQYF. CDR3 bases: TGTGCCAGCAGCCAGGACAGCTACGAGCAGTACTTC. The chain links TRBV7-8 to TRBJ2-7, with D maybe TRBD1 (6 bases). This CDR3 has 12 residues. V lost 5 bases and J lost 3, with 8 bases in between. CDR1 is SGHVS, CDR2 FQNEAQ, per germline.

In this sample, this clone turned up once. The chain links TRBV5-4 to TRBJ1-6; 9 nucleotides align to TRBD1. The CDR3 is 13 residues long. CDR1 and CDR2 (germline): SGHNT, YYREEE (reference sequence). J was trimmed by 8 bases and V by 5 bases; bases with no gene match: 2. In DNA, the CDR3 is TGTGCCAGCAGACGGGACAGGGATTCACCCCTCCACTTT. Amino acid sequence: CASRRDRDSPLHF. Full variable domain (rest looked up from reference TRBV5-4 and TRBJ1-6): ETGVTQSPTHLIKTRGQQVTLRCSSQSGHNTVSWYQQALGQGPQFIFQYYREEENGRGNFPPRFSGLQFPNYSSELNVNALELDDSALYLCASRRDRDSPLHFGNGTRLTVT.

This clone was counted a few times. CDR3 residues: CASSPGQGHYGYTF. The CDR3 DNA reads TGTGCCAGCAGCCCCGGACAGGGACACTATGGCTACACCTTC. The V gene is TRBV7-9, the J gene TRBJ1-2, with 8 bases matching TRBD1. Germline V gene lookup returns CDR1 SEHNR and CDR2 FQNEAQ (reference sequence). The CDR3 length is 14 residues. Losses at the gene ends were 5 bases for V and 3 bases for J; bases not matched to a gene: 5.

V is TRBV27 and J is TRBJ1-1; D is perhaps TRBD1 (5 bases). The CDR3 spans 15 residues. The germline CDR1 and CDR2 sequences are MNHEY and SMNVEV (reference sequence). V lost 3 bases, J lost 6 bases, and 17 bases lay in between. CDR3 loop: CASSFGGALRAEAFF. The CDR3 DNA follows: TGTGCCAGCAGTTTCGGTGGGGCTCTCAGGGCTGAAGCTTTCTTT.

The chain links TRBV12-5 to TRBJ2-1; D remains unclear. The CDR3 runs to 13 residues. Trimming removed 4 bases at V and 7 bases at J, with 11 bases between. The germline gives CDR1 LGHNT, CDR2 FRNRAP. This chain's CDR3 is CASGWASVNEQFF. CDR3 nucleotides: TGTGCTAGTGGTTGGGCCTCGGTTAATGAGCAGTTCTTC.

V gene TRBV6-1 combines with J gene TRBJ2-5; D perhaps matches TRBD2 (5 bases). Per germline, CDR1 MNHNS and CDR2 SASEGT. Trimming stripped 2 bases from V and 4 bases from J, with 11 bases between. This CDR3 comprises 14 residues. As DNA, the CDR3 is TGTGCCAGCAGTGAATGGGCAGGAGGAGAGACCCAGTACTTC. Protein sequence: CASSEWAGGETQYF.

The chain links TRBV13 to TRBJ2-1, with 11 bases aligning to TRBD1. Germline V lookup: CDR1 PRHDT, CDR2 FYEKMQ (reference sequence). J was trimmed by 15 bases and V by 5 bases; bases with no gene match: 9. This CDR3 has 13 residues. The CDR3, as DNA: TGTGCCAGCAGCATTGGGACAGGGGGGGGTCTGTTCTTC. The encoded protein is CASSIGTGGGLFF.

This chain connects TRBV30 to TRBJ1-4, with TRBD1 matching 10 bases. Germline V lookup: CDR1 GTSNPN, CDR2 SVGIG (reference sequence). With V trimmed by 3 bases and J by 3 bases, 1 base remained unmatched. The CDR3 totals 14 residues. The chain's CDR3 is CAWSDRGPNEKLFF. The CDR3 DNA sequence: TGTGCCTGGAGCGACAGGGGGCCTAATGAAAAACTGTTTTTT.

This chain uses TRBV9 with TRBJ2-2; the D gene is possibly TRBD1 (5 bases). The germline V and J ends were trimmed by 9 bases and 0 bases, with 12 bases remaining between them. Germline V gene data show CDR1 as SGDLS and CDR2 as YYNGEE. This CDR3 has 14 residues. CDR3 protein: CATSRGSNTGELFF. The CDR3 DNA sequence: TGTGCCACCTCTAGGGGCTCGAACACCGGGGAGCTGTTTTTT. The full variable domain, its missing parts supplied by reference TRBV9 and TRBJ2-2, is DSGVTQTPKHLITATGQRVTLRCSPRSGDLSVYWYQQSLDQGLQFLIQYYNGEERAKGNILERFSAQQFPDLHSELNLSSLELGDSALYFCATSRGSNTGELFFGEGSRLTVL.

The chain links TRBV18 to TRBJ1-1; TRBD1 is a possible D gene (6 bases). The germline V gene has CDR1 KGHSH and CDR2 LQKENI. The V gene lost 2 bases and the J gene lost 2 bases, with 9 bases spanning the gap. The CDR3 sequence is 14 residues long. CDR3 in amino acids: CASSPNRANTEAFF. The CDR3, as DNA: TGTGCCAGCTCACCAAACAGGGCCAACACTGAAGCTTTCTTT.

This clone has a single count. The gene calls are TRBV5-1 and TRBJ2-7; 7 bases line up with TRBD2. The V gene's germline CDR1 is SGHRS and CDR2 YFSETQ. The CDR3 sequence is 15 residues long. Germline trimming cut 4 bases from V and 4 bases from J; bases unmatched to any gene: 11. CDR3 bases: TGCGCCAGCAGCGCAGCCACGGGCGGGGGTTACGAGCAGTACTTC. The encoded protein is CASSAATGGGYEQYF.

Notes on this clone: Other nucleotide sequences from this sample produce the same CDR3. V and J are TRBV7-9 and TRBJ1-1, with 9 bases identical to TRBD1. Trimming took 5 bases from V and 4 from J; bases not matched to a gene: 2. Germline V gene data show CDR1 as SEHNR and CDR2 as FQNEAQ (reference sequence). This CDR3 is 13 amino acids long. The CDR3 bases are TGTGCCAGCAGCCGACAGGGGGGCACTGAAGCTTTCTTT. Protein sequence: CASSRQGGTEAFF.

The chain couples TRBV27 to TRBJ1-2, with TRBD1 matching 9 bases. There are 14 residues in the CDR3. Germline-derived CDR1 and CDR2 are MNHEY and SMNVEV (reference sequence). Trimming removed 6 bases from V and 3 bases from J; junction bases left unmatched: 5. CDR3 loop: CASRYRGLDYGYTF. The CDR3 coding sequence is TGTGCCAGCAGATACAGGGGGCTCGACTATGGCTACACCTTC.